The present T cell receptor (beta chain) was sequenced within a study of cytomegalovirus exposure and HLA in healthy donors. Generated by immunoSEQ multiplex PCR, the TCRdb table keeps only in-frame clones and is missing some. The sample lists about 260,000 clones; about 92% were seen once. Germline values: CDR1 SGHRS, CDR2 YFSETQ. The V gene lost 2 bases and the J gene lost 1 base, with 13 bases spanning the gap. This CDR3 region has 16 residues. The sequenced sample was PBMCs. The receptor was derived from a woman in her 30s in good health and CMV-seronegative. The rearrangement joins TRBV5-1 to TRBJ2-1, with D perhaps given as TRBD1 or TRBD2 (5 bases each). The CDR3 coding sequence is TGCGCCAGCAGCTTTCATGGGGGAGAATCCTACAATGAGCAGTTCTTC. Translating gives CASSFHGGESYNEQFF.